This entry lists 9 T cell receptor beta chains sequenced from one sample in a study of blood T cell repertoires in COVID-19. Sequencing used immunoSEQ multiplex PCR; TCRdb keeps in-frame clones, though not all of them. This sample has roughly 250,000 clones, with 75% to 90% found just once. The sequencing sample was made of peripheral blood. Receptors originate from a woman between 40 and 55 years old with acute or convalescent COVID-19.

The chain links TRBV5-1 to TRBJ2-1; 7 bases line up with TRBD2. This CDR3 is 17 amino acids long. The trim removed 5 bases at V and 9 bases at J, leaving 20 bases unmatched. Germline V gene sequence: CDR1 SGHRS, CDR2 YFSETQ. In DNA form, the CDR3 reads TGCGCCAGCAGTGGGGGGGTAGGCGGCGCGAAGGCGGGTGAGCAGTTCTTC. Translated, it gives CASSGGVGGAKAGEQFF.

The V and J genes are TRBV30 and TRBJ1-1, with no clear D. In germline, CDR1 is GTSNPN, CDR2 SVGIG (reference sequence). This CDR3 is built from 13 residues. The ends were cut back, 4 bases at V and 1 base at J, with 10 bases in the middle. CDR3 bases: TGTGCCTGGAACCCCACACCGAACACTGAAGCTTTCTTT. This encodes CAWNPTPNTEAFF.

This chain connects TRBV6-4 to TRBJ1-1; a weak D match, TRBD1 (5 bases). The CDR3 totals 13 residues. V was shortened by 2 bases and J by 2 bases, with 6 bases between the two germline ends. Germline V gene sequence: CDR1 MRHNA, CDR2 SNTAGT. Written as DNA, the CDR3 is TGTGCCAGCAGTGACAGGGGAAACACTGAAGCTTTCTTT. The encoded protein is CASSDRGNTEAFF.

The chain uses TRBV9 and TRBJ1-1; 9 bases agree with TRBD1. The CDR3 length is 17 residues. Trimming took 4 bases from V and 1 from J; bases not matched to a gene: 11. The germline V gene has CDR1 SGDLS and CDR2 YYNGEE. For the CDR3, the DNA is TGTGCCAGCAGCCGCACCGGGACAGGGTATCCGAACACTGAAGCTTTCTTT. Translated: CASSRTGTGYPNTEAFF. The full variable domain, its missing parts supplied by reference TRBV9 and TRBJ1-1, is DSGVTQTPKHLITATGQRVTLRCSPRSGDLSVYWYQQSLDQGLQFLIQYYNGEERAKGNILERFSAQQFPDLHSELNLSSLELGDSALYFCASSRTGTGYPNTEAFFGQGTRLTVV.

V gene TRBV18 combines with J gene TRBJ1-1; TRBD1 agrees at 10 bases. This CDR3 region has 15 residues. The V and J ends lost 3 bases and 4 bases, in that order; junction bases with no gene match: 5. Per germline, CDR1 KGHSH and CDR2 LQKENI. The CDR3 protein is CASSPQTGGPTEAFF. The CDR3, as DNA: TGTGCCAGCTCACCGCAGACAGGGGGCCCCACTGAAGCTTTCTTT.

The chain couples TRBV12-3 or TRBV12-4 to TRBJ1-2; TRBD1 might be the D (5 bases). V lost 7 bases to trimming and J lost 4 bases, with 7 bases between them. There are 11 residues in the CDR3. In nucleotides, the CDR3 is TGTGCCAGCAAACAGGTCTATGGCTACACCTTC. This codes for CASKQVYGYTF.

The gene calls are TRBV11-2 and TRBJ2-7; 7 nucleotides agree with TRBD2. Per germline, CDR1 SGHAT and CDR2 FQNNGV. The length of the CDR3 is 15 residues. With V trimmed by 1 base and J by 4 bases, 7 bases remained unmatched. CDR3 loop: CASSLAAGDLYEQYV. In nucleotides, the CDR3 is TGTGCCAGCAGCTTAGCTGCGGGGGACCTATACGAGCAGTACGTC.

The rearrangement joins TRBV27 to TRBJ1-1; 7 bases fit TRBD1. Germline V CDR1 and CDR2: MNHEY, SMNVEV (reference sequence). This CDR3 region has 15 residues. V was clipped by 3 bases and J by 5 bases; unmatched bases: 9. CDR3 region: CASSFLGGAETEAFF. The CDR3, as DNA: TGTGCCAGCAGTTTTCTAGGGGGCGCTGAGACTGAAGCTTTCTTT.

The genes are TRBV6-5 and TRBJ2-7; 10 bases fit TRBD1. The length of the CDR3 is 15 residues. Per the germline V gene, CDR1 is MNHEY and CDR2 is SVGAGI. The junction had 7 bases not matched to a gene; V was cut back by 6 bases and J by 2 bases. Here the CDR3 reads CASSRRGQGTYEQYV. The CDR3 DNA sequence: TGTGCCAGCAGCCGGAGGGGACAGGGGACCTACGAGCAGTACGTC.